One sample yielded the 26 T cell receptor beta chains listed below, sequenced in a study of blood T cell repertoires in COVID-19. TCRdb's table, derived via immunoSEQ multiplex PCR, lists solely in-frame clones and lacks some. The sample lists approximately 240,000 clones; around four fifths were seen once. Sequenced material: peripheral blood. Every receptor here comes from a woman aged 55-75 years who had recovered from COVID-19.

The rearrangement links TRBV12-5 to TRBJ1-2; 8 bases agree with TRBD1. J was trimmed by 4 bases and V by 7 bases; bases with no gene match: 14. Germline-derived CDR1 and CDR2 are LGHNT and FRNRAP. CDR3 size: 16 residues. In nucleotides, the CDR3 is TGTGCTAGTGCTTATACAGGACAGGGACTCAGCTATGGCTACACCTTC. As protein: CASAYTGQGLSYGYTF.

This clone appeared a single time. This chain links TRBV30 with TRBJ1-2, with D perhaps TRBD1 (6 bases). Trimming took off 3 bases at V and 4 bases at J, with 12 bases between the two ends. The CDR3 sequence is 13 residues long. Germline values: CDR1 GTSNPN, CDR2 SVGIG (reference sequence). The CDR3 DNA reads TGTGCCTGGAGGCAAGAGACAGGCTATGGCTACACCTTC. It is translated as CAWRQETGYGYTF.

The CDR3, as DNA: TGTGCCTCGGGAGGAGGGAGTGGAAACATTCAGTACTTC. Amino acids: CASGGGSGNIQYF. V and J are TRBV7-9 and TRBJ2-4; 7 nucleotides align to TRBD2. From germline, CDR1 is SEHNR and CDR2 FQNEAQ (reference sequence). This CDR3 spans 13 amino acids. Trimming removed 11 bases from V and 6 bases from J; junction bases left unmatched: 10.

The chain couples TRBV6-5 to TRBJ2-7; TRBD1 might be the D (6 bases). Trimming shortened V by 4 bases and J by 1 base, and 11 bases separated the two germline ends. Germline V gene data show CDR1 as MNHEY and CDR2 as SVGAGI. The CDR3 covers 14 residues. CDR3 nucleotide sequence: TGTGCCAGCAGTTCCTCAACAGGGTCCTACGAGCAGTACTTC. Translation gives CASSSSTGSYEQYF.

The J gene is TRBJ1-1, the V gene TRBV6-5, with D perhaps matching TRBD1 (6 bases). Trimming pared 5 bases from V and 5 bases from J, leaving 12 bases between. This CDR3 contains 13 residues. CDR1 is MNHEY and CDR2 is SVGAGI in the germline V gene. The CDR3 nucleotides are TGTGCCAGCAGTAAGGGGGAGACGACTGAAGCTTTCTTT. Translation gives CASSKGETTEAFF.

The CDR3 nucleotides read TGTGCCAGCAGTGGAGGGGTACAGGGGGTAGGGAACTATGGCTACACCTTC. Amino acids: CASSGGVQGVGNYGYTF. The chain has TRBV6-1 and TRBJ1-2; 8 nucleotides line up with TRBD1. The CDR3 totals 17 residues. J gave up 2 bases and V 4 bases, and 12 bases lay outside the gene matches. Germline V gene sequence: CDR1 MNHNS, CDR2 SASEGT.

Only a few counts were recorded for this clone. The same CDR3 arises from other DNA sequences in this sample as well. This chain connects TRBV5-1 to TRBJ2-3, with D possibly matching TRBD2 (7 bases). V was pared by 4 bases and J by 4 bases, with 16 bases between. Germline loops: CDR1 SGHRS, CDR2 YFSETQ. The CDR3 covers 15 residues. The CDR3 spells CASSPRGGAADTQYF. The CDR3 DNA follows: TGCGCCAGCAGCCCCAGAGGGGGGGCCGCAGATACGCAGTATTTT.

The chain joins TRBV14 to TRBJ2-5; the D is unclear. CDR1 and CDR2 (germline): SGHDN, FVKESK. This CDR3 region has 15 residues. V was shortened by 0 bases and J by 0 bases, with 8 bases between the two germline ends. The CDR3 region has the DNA TGTGCCAGCAGCCAAGATTACGGGTACCAAGAGACCCAGTACTTC. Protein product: CASSQDYGYQETQYF.

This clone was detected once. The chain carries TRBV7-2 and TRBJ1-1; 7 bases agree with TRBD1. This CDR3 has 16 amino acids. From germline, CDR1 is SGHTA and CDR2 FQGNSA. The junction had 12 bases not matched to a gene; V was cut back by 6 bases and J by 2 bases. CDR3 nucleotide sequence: TGTGCCAGCAGGCAAGGGGCGACAGGGCGAAACACTGAAGCTTTCTTT. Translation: CASRQGATGRNTEAFF.

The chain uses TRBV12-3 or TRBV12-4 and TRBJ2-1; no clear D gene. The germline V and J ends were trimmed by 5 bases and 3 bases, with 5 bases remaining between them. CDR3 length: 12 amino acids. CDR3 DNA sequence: TGTGCCAGCAGTATCCGCTACAATGAGCAGTTCTTC. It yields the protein CASSIRYNEQFF.

The CDR3 coding sequence is TGCGCCAGCAGCTGGGGACGCGGGAGCTCCTACAATGAGCAGTTCTTC. It codes for CASSWGRGSSYNEQFF. The chain employs TRBV5-1 and TRBJ2-1, with 7 nucleotides matching TRBD2. The trim removed 3 bases at V and 0 bases at J, leaving 6 bases unmatched. The CDR3 has 16 residues. CDR1 is SGHRS and CDR2 is YFSETQ in the germline V gene.

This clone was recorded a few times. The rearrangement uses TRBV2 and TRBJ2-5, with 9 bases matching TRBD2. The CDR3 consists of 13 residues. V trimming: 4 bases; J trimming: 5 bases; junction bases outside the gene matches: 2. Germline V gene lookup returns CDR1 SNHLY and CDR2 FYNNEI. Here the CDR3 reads CASSGLAGETQYF. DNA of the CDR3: TGTGCCAGCAGTGGGCTAGCGGGGGAGACCCAGTACTTC.

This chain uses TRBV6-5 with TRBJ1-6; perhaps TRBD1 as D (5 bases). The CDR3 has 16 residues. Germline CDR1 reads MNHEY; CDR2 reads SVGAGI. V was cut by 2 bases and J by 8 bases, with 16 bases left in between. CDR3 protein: CASSYQSGLLDSPLHF. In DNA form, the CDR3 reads TGTGCCAGCAGTTACCAATCGGGACTTCTGGATTCACCCCTCCACTTT.

The CDR3 region has the DNA TGTGCCTTCTTAGCGGGGGGATCCTCCGGGGAGCTGTTTTTT. This encodes CAFLAGGSSGELFF. The gene calls are TRBV30 and TRBJ2-2; 10 bases agree with TRBD2. The V and J ends lost 7 bases and 6 bases, in that order; junction bases with no gene match: 8. The CDR3 extends over 14 amino acids. CDR1 and CDR2 (germline): GTSNPN, SVGIG (reference sequence).

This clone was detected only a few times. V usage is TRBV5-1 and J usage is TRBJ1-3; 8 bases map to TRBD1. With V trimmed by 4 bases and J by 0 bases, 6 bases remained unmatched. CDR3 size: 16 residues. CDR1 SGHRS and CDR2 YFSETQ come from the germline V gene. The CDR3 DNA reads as TGCGCCAGCAGCGGAGGACAGGGTAGCTCTGGAAACACCATATATTTT. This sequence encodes CASSGGQGSSGNTIYF.

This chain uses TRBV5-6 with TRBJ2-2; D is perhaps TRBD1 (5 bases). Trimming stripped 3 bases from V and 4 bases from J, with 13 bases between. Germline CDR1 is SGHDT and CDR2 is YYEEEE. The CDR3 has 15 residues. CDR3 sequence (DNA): TGTGCCAGCAGCTCAAATCACAGGTTCACCGGGGAGCTGTTTTTT. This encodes CASSSNHRFTGELFF.

CDR3 sequence (DNA): TGTGCCAGCAGCCCCCAGCAGGGGGCCAGGGGGCATTTTTTTGAAGCTTTCTTT. Protein product: CASSPQQGARGHFFEAFF. The rearrangement uses TRBV11-2 and TRBJ1-1, with 8 bases identical to TRBD1. Germline trimming cut 5 bases from V and 7 bases from J; bases unmatched to any gene: 21. The germline V gene encodes CDR1 SGHAT and CDR2 FQNNGV. The CDR3 extends over 18 amino acids.

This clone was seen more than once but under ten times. The CDR3 here is CASSPLAGGTGELFF. The CDR3, as DNA: TGTGCCAGCTCACCTCTGGCAGGGGGAACCGGGGAGCTGTTTTTT. This chain uses TRBV18 with TRBJ2-2, with 7 bases that match TRBD1. V was pared by 3 bases and J by 5 bases, with 6 bases of the junction left unmatched. Germline values: CDR1 KGHSH, CDR2 LQKENI. The CDR3 has 15 residues.

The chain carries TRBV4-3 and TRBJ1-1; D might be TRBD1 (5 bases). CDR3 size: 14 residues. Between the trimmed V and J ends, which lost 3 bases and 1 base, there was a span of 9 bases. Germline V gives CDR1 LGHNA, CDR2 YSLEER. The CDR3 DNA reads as TGCGCCAGCAGCCATTTCGACAGGAACACTGAAGCTTTCTTT. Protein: CASSHFDRNTEAFF.

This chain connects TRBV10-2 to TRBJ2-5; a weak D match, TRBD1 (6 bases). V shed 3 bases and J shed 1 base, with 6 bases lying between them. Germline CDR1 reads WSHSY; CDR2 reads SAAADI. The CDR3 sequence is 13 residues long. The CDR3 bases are TGCGCCAGCAGTGACAGGGGCCAAGAGACCCAGTACTTC. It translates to CASSDRGQETQYF.

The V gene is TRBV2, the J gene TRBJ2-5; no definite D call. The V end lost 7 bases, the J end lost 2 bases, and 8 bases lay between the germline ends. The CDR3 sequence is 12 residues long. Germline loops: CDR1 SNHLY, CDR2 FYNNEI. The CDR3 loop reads CASIDLQETQYF. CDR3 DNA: TGTGCCAGCATAGACTTACAAGAGACCCAGTACTTC.

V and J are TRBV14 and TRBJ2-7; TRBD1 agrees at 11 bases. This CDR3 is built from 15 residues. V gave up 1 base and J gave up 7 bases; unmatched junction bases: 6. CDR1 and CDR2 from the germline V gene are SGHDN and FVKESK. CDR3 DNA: TGTGCCAGCAGCCAAGTGGGGACAGGGGGGGTTGAGCAGTACTTC. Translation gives CASSQVGTGGVEQYF.

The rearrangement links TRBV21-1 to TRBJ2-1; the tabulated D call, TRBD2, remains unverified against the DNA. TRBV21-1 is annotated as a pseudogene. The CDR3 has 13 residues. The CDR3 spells CASSRSGVAEQFF. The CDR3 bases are TGTGCCAGCAGCCGTAGCGGGGTGGCTGAGCAGTTCTTC.

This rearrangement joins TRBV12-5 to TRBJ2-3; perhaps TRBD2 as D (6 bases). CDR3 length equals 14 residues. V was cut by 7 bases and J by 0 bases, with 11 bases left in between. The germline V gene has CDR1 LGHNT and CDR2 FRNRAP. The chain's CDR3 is CASALSGSTDTQYF. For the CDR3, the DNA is TGTGCTAGTGCCCTAAGCGGGAGCACAGATACGCAGTATTTT.

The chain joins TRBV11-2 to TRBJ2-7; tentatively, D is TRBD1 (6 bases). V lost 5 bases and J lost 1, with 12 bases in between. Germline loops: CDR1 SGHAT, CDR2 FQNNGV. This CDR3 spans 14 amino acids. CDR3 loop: CASSPVRGSYEQYF. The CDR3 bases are TGTGCCAGCAGCCCCGTTAGGGGGTCCTACGAGCAGTACTTC.

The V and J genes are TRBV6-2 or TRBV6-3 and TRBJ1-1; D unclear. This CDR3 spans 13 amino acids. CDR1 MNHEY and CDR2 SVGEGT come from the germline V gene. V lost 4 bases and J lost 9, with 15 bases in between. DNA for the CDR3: TGTGCCAGCAGTTCCGGACTGACCACGCAAGCTTTCTTT. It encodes CASSSGLTTQAFF.